This T cell receptor (beta chain) was captured by sequencing in a study of vaccination effects on CD4 cells after COVID-19. The protocol was immunoSEQ multiplex PCR, while the TCRdb copy is restricted to in-frame clones and leaves out a portion. The sample lists about 48,000 clones, 65% to 80% occurring once. Scientists isolated CD4+ T cells after a roughly nine-day culture period ended. The junction had 6 bases not matched to a gene; V was cut back by 4 bases and J by 7 bases. The germline gives CDR1 GTSNPN, CDR2 SVGIG (reference sequence). The CDR3 spans 14 residues. Notes on this clone: The antigen remains unidentified.

This receptor was taken from a human donor who received a COVID-19 vaccine. Sequencing was performed on CD4+ T cells from PBMCs cultured without peptide, taken before COVID-19 vaccination. V is TRBV30 and J is TRBJ2-1; 11 bases map to TRBD2. The CDR3 nucleotides are TGTGCCTGGAATAGCGGGAGGGCCGGGAATGAGCAGTTCTTC. This sequence encodes CAWNSGRAGNEQFF.